Following are 25 T cell receptor beta chains from one sample sequenced in a study of shared clonotypes between healthy human individuals. Naivety among CD8 cells was defined by CD45RO negativity and positive CCR7 selection, thereby excluding terminally differentiated effector memory CD45RA+ cells. Here immunoSEQ multiplex PCR was the method, and the copy in TCRdb shows in-frame clones only, minus some. This repertoire shows around 2.1 million clones, about 92% found once; its top ten account for 1.5% to 2%. Sequenced sample: naive CD8+ T cells from PBMCs. All receptors come from a young man in good health. Some clones in this sample may be carry-over from other donors' samples.

The chain uses TRBV27 and TRBJ2-5; D may be TRBD1 (6 bases). The CDR3 totals 16 residues. Germline V lookup: CDR1 MNHEY, CDR2 SMNVEV (reference sequence). Deletions cut 3 bases from V and 1 base from J, with 15 bases between. This chain's CDR3 is CASSFLRGGSQETQYF. The DNA of the CDR3 is TGTGCCAGCAGTTTTTTGCGAGGGGGTAGCCAAGAGACCCAGTACTTC.

The chain has TRBV28 and TRBJ2-5; D possibly corresponds to TRBD2 (5 bases). The CDR3 is made up of 13 amino acids. Trimming removed 4 bases at V and 7 bases at J, with 13 bases between. Per germline, CDR1 MDHEN and CDR2 SYDVKM. The CDR3 DNA is TGTGCCAGCAGTTCGGGATTTCCTTGGACCCAGTACTTC. Protein product: CASSSGFPWTQYF.

V is TRBV10-3 and J is TRBJ2-2, with unresolved D. Looked up from germline, CDR1 is ENHRY and CDR2 is SYGVKD. There are 11 residues in the CDR3. Trimming pared 9 bases from V and 2 bases from J, leaving 4 bases between. The CDR3, as DNA: TGTGCCATTGACAACACCGGGGAGCTGTTTTTT. Residues: CAIDNTGELFF.

This chain connects TRBV6-6 to TRBJ2-3; TRBD2 is a possible D gene (6 bases). The CDR3 consists of 16 residues. V lost 7 bases, J lost 5 bases, and 22 bases lay in between. CDR1 MNHNY and CDR2 SVGAGI come from the germline V gene (reference sequence). The CDR3: CASTLPGGTAIDTQYF. The DNA for the CDR3 is TGTGCCAGCACTCTCCCCGGCGGGACGGCGATAGATACGCAGTATTTT.

The J gene is TRBJ1-2, the V gene TRBV4-1, with 7 bases fitting TRBD1. Germline V CDR1 and CDR2: MGHRA, YSYEKL. This CDR3 comprises 14 residues. V shed 1 base and J 8 bases; nucleotides not matched to a gene: 7. The CDR3 sequence is CASSQGGGLEGYTF. CDR3 bases: TGCGCCAGCAGCCAAGGAGGGGGCCTGGAAGGCTACACCTTC.

V is TRBV28 and J is TRBJ2-7; no firm D call. The length of the CDR3 is 11 residues. Germline-derived CDR1 and CDR2 are MDHEN and SYDVKM. Trimming left V 4 bases short and J 6 bases short, with 7 bases between. The CDR3 sequence: CASSYGTEQYF. Here the CDR3 DNA reads TGTGCCAGCAGTTACGGCACCGAGCAGTACTTC.

The J gene is TRBJ1-1, the V gene TRBV29-1, with D unresolved. This CDR3 comprises 14 residues. Germline V gene data show CDR1 as SQVTM and CDR2 as ANQGSEA. The V and J ends lost 2 bases and 1 base respectively, with 11 bases between them. The CDR3 nucleotides read TGCAGCGTTGAACCCGAGCAGCCGAACACTGAAGCTTTCTTT. Its translation: CSVEPEQPNTEAFF.

The rearrangement links TRBV13 to TRBJ2-1, with no clear D. V was shortened by 3 bases and J by 8 bases, with 14 bases between the two germline ends. The CDR3 loop spans 14 amino acids. Germline loops: CDR1 PRHDT, CDR2 FYEKMQ (reference sequence). In nucleotides, the CDR3 is TGTGCCAGCAGCTTCGGTCTCCGCTGGGATGAGCAGTTCTTC. Amino acid sequence: CASSFGLRWDEQFF. The entire variable domain, with the rest obtained from reference TRBV13 and TRBJ2-1, is as follows: AAGVIQSPRHLIKEKRETATLKCYPIPRHDTVYWYQQGPGQDPQFLISFYEKMQSDKGSIPDRFSAQQFSDYHSELNMSSLELGDSALYFCASSFGLRWDEQFFGPGTRLTVL.

J is TRBJ2-3 and V is TRBV27; D remains ambiguous. This CDR3 is 16 amino acids long. Germline V gene lookup returns CDR1 MNHEY and CDR2 SMNVEV (reference sequence). V gave up 1 base and J gave up 1 base, with 12 bases separating them. CDR3 nucleotide sequence: TGTGCCAGCAGTTTATTAGGCGGTTCTGGCACAGATACGCAGTATTTT. It is translated as CASSLLGGSGTDTQYF.

This clone was seen more than once but under ten times. V is TRBV9 and J is TRBJ1-1; possibly TRBD1 for D (6 bases). Trimming removed 3 bases at V and 0 bases at J, with 15 bases between. The V gene's germline CDR1 is SGDLS and CDR2 YYNGEE. CDR3 length: 16 amino acids. The CDR3 loop is CASSGPSGVMNTEAFF. Here the CDR3 DNA reads TGTGCCAGCAGCGGGCCCTCAGGGGTGATGAACACTGAAGCTTTCTTT.

This sequence joins TRBV28 and TRBJ1-2, with a tentative D call TRBD1 (5 bases). Germline V gene sequence: CDR1 MDHEN, CDR2 SYDVKM. The CDR3 is made up of 17 amino acids. Trimming took 5 bases from V and 1 from J, leaving 20 bases between them. CDR3 sequence reads: CASSPRREGPVNYGYTF. In DNA, the CDR3 is TGTGCCAGCAGTCCCCGGAGGGAGGGGCCTGTTAACTATGGCTACACCTTC.

The genes are TRBV6-6 and TRBJ2-3; D not resolved. V was pared by 1 base and J by 2 bases, with 10 bases between. The germline gives CDR1 MNHNY, CDR2 SVGAGI (reference sequence). The CDR3 length is 15 residues. The CDR3 coding sequence is TGTGCCAGCAGTTACTTAGCCCGGGTCACAGATACGCAGTATTTT. This gives the protein CASSYLARVTDTQYF.

The V gene is TRBV2, the J gene TRBJ2-7; a weak D match, TRBD1 (5 bases). V lost 7 bases to trimming and J lost 5 bases, with 12 bases between them. Germline V gene sequence: CDR1 SNHLY, CDR2 FYNNEI. The CDR3 contains 12 residues. The CDR3 coding sequence is TGTGCCAGCAAACCAGGGTACCACGAGCAGTACTTC. Its protein is CASKPGYHEQYF.

The rearrangement uses TRBV10-2 and TRBJ2-7; D might be TRBD1 (6 bases). CDR1 WSHSY and CDR2 SAAADI come from the germline V gene. The CDR3 loop spans 11 amino acids. Trimming removed 5 bases at V and 4 bases at J, with 6 bases between. CDR3 loop: CASSQGYEQYF. For the CDR3, the DNA is TGCGCCAGCAGTCAGGGGTACGAGCAGTACTTC.

The chain has TRBV7-9 and TRBJ2-7, with 10 bases matching TRBD1. Germline values: CDR1 SEHNR, CDR2 FQNEAQ (reference sequence). The junction had 11 bases not matched to a gene; V was cut back by 5 bases and J by 4 bases. The CDR3 loop spans 16 amino acids. The CDR3 DNA is TGTGCCAGCAGCCCCTCGACAGGGGGCCTAAGATACGAGCAGTACTTC. Protein sequence: CASSPSTGGLRYEQYF.

V is TRBV11-1 and J is TRBJ2-2; the match to TRBD1 covers 7 bases. V shed 6 bases, J shed 2 bases, and the junction held 6 bases outside the gene matches. The germline CDR1 and CDR2 sequences are SGHAT and FQDESV (reference sequence). This CDR3 has 15 residues. This CDR3 reads CASRHRGHNTGELFF. The DNA of the CDR3 is TGTGCCAGCAGACACAGGGGACATAACACCGGGGAGCTGTTTTTT.

V gene TRBV28 combines with J gene TRBJ2-1; D remains unclear. Per the germline V gene, CDR1 is MDHEN and CDR2 is SYDVKM. This CDR3 region has 10 residues. V lost 5 bases to trimming and J lost 11 bases, with 7 bases between them. In DNA, the CDR3 is TGTGCCAGCAGTGCCCAGAAGCAGTTCTTC. Protein product: CASSAQKQFF. The full variable domain, with the rest looked up from reference TRBV28 and TRBJ2-1, is DVKVTQSSRYLVKRTGEKVFLECVQDMDHENMFWYRQDPGLGLRLIYFSYDVKMKEKGDIPEGYSVSREKKERFSLILESASTNQTSMYLCASSAQKQFFGPGTRLTVL.

The chain employs TRBV7-9 and TRBJ2-1; D gene ambiguous. The V gene lost 5 bases and the J gene lost 0 bases, with 8 bases spanning the gap. Per the germline V gene, CDR1 is SEHNR and CDR2 is FQNEAQ (reference sequence). The CDR3 is made up of 14 amino acids. CDR3 loop: CASSPAPSYNEQFF. The CDR3 DNA reads as TGTGCCAGCAGCCCAGCGCCCTCCTACAATGAGCAGTTCTTC.

This chain links TRBV27 with TRBJ1-1; D is uncertain. Trimming removed 8 bases at V and 5 bases at J, with 9 bases between. Germline CDR1 MNHEY, CDR2 SMNVEV (reference sequence). The CDR3 contains 11 residues. CDR3 nucleotide sequence: TGTGCCAGCGGACCAAGAACTGAAGCTTTCTTT. The encoded protein is CASGPRTEAFF.

The chain employs TRBV5-5 and TRBJ2-7, with D hard to call. V lost 1 base, J lost 1 base, and 9 bases lay in between. The germline V gene encodes CDR1 SGHKS and CDR2 YYEKEE (reference sequence). The length of the CDR3 is 14 residues. The CDR3 DNA reads as TGTGCCAGCAGCTTGTGGCTAGAATCCTACGAGCAGTACTTC. Translating it yields CASSLWLESYEQYF.

V usage is TRBV25-1 and J usage is TRBJ1-1; D gene ambiguous. V dropped 2 bases and J dropped 5 bases, with 9 bases sitting between them. Germline values: CDR1 MGHDK, CDR2 SYGVNS. CDR3 length: 13 amino acids. Here the CDR3 reads CASSETGETEAFF. For the CDR3, the DNA is TGTGCCAGCAGTGAAACTGGGGAAACTGAAGCTTTCTTT.

CDR3 protein: CASTLTGAGTEAFF. In nucleotides, the CDR3 is TGTGCCAGCACCCTGACAGGTGCTGGCACTGAAGCTTTCTTT. The genes are TRBV28 and TRBJ1-1; a weak D match, TRBD1 (6 bases). The V gene lost 7 bases and the J gene lost 4 bases, with 16 bases spanning the gap. The CDR3 sequence is 14 residues long. Germline CDR1 and CDR2: MDHEN and SYDVKM.

This clone was observed once. V gene TRBV10-3 combines with J gene TRBJ2-5; the D gene is possibly TRBD1 (6 bases). This CDR3 spans 15 amino acids. The V and J ends lost 6 bases and 3 bases respectively, with 17 bases between them. Germline CDR1 and CDR2: ENHRY and SYGVKD. As DNA, the CDR3 is TGTGCCATCAGCCCTAACAAAGGACAGAAAGAGACCCAGTACTTC. Amino acid sequence: CAISPNKGQKETQYF.

V and J are TRBV27 and TRBJ2-1, with 11 bases fitting TRBD2. Germline loops: CDR1 MNHEY, CDR2 SMNVEV (reference sequence). CDR3 length: 17 amino acids. J gave up 6 bases and V 2 bases, and 9 bases lay outside the gene matches. The CDR3 sequence is CASSLPGLAGGSNEQFF. CDR3 bases: TGTGCCAGCAGTTTACCGGGTTTAGCGGGAGGGAGCAATGAGCAGTTCTTC.

In the case of this clone: Other DNA sequences within the sample encode an identical CDR3. The V call is TRBV27, the J call TRBJ1-1, with D hard to call. The CDR3 loop spans 14 amino acids. Between the trimmed V and J ends, which lost 3 bases and 0 bases, there was a span of 8 bases. Germline V gene lookup returns CDR1 MNHEY and CDR2 SMNVEV (reference sequence). CDR3 sequence (DNA): TGTGCCAGCAGTTTTGGCCACCTGAACACTGAAGCTTTCTTT. Protein sequence: CASSFGHLNTEAFF.